The 3 T cell receptor beta chains below were found in one sample sequenced in a study of beta chain features in type 1 diabetes. Study findings and constraints: For Type 1 diabetes patients, all four CD4+ subsets carried TCRB CDR3s that were moderately but significantly shorter.

cDNA synthesis used the whole RNA isolate, giving expressed TCRB sequences. Here immunoSEQ multiplex PCR was the method, and the copy in TCRdb shows in-frame clones only, minus some. The sample carries more than 95,000 clones, 17% recorded once. These receptors have no known antigen. Sample: central memory CD4+ T cells from blood. The receptors derive from a man aged 18 to 29 with type 1 diabetes.

Points on this clone: The identical CDR3 is also encoded by other nucleotide sequences in the sample. The chain combines TRBV7-9 with TRBJ1-4, with unresolved D. V was trimmed by 1 base and J by 5 bases, leaving 5 bases between them. The germline V gene encodes CDR1 SEHNR and CDR2 FQNEAQ (reference sequence). The CDR3 has 13 amino acids. The CDR3 DNA reads TGTGCCAGCAGCTTAGAGCAGAATGAAAAACTGTTTTTT. Protein product: CASSLEQNEKLFF.

This clone has only a few counts. The genes are TRBV19 and TRBJ1-5; no clear D. Trimming removed 5 bases from V and 5 bases from J, with 13 bases in between. The CDR3 loop spans 14 amino acids. The germline V gene encodes CDR1 LNHDA and CDR2 SQIVND (reference sequence). The CDR3 region has the DNA TGTGCCAGTAGTTACAGACTAGACTATCAGCCCCAGCATTTT. Amino acids: CASSYRLDYQPQHF.

Only a few counts were recorded for this clone. The chain couples TRBV5-4 to TRBJ2-1; TRBD1 might be the D (6 bases). This CDR3 comprises 14 residues. V was pared by 2 bases and J by 6 bases, with 12 bases between. Germline CDR1 is SGHNT and CDR2 is YYREEE (reference sequence). This chain's CDR3 is CASSLGGMGNEQFF. The DNA for the CDR3 is TGTGCCAGCAGCTTAGGGGGAATGGGCAATGAGCAGTTCTTC.